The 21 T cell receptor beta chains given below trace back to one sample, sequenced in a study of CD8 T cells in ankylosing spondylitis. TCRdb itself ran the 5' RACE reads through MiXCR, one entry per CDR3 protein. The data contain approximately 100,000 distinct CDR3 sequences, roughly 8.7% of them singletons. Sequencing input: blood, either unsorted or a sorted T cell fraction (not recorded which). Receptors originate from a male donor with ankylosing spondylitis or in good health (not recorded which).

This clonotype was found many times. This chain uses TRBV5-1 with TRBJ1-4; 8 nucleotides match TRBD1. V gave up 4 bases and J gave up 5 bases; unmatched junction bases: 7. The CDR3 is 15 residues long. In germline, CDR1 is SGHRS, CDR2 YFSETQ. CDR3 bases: TGCGCCAGCAGCCCCTTACAGGGGGACAATGAAAAACTGTTTTTT. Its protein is CASSPLQGDNEKLFF. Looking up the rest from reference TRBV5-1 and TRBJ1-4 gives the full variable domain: KAGVTQTPRYLIKTRGQQVTLSCSPISGHRSVSWYQQTPGQGLQFLFEYFSETQRNKGNFPGRFSGRQFSNSRSEMNVSTLELGDSALYLCASSPLQGDNEKLFFGSGTQLSVL.

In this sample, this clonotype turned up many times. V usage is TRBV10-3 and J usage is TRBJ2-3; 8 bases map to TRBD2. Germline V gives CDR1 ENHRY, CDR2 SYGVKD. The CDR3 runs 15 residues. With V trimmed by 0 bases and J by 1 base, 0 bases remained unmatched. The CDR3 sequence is CAISESTSGTDTQYF. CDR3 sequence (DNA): TGTGCCATCAGTGAGTCGACTAGCGGCACAGATACGCAGTATTTT.

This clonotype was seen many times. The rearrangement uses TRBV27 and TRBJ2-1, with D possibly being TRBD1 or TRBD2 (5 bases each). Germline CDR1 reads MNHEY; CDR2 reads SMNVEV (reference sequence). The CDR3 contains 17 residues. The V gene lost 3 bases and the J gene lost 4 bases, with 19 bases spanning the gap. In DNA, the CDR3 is TGTGCCAGCAGTTTGGCATTTCCGGGGCACAGATACAATGAGCAGTTCTTC. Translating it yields CASSLAFPGHRYNEQFF.

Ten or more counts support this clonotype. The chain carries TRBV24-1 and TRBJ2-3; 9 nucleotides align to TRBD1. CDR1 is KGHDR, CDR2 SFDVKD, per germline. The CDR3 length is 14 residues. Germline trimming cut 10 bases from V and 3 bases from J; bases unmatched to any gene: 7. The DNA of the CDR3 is TGTGCCACGGGACCGGGACAGGGAACAGATACGCAGTATTTT. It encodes CATGPGQGTDTQYF.

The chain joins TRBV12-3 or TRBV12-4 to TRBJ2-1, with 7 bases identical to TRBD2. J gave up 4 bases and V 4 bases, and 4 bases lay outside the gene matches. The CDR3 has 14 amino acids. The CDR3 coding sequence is TGTGCCAGCAGTTCCCTAGCGGAATACAATGAGCAGTTCTTC. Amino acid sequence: CASSSLAEYNEQFF.

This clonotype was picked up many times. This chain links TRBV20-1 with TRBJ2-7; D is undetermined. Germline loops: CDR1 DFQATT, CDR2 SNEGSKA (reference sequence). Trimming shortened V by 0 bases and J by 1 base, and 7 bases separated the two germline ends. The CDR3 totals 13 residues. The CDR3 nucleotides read TGCAGTGCTAGAGATTTGACTTCCTACGAGCAGTACTTC. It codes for CSARDLTSYEQYF.

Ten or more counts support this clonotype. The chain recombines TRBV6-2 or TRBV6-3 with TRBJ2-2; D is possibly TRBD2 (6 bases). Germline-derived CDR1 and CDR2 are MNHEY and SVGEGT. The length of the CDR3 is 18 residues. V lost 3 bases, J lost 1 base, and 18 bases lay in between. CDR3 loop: CASSYGWLETRNTGELFF. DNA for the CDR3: TGTGCCAGCAGTTATGGATGGTTGGAGACTAGGAACACCGGGGAGCTGTTTTTT.

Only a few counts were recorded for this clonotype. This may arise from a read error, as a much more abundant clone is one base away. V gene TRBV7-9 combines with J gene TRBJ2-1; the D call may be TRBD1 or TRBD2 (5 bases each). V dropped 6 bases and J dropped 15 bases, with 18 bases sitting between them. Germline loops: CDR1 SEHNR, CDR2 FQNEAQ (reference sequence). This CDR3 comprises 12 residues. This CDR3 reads CASRDPRDVSFF. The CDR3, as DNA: TGTGCCAGCAGGGACCCTAGGGACGTGTCGTTCTTC.

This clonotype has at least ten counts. The CDR3 loop reads CASSPWGRVLSDGGYTF. The CDR3 coding sequence is TGTGCCAGCAGCCCATGGGGCCGGGTTCTCTCAGACGGCGGCTACACCTTC. The chain couples TRBV5-5 to TRBJ1-2; maybe TRBD1 (5 bases). Between the trimmed V and J ends, which lost 4 bases and 8 bases, there was a span of 27 bases. From germline, CDR1 is SGHKS and CDR2 YYEKEE (reference sequence). The CDR3 spans 17 residues.

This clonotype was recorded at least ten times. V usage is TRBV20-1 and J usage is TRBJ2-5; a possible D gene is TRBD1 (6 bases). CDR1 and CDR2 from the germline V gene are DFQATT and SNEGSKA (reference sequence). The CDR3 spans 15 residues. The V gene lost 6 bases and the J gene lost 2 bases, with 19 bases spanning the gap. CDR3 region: CSAPTPGHMQETQYF. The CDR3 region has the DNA TGCAGTGCGCCCACTCCGGGACACATGCAAGAGACCCAGTACTTC.

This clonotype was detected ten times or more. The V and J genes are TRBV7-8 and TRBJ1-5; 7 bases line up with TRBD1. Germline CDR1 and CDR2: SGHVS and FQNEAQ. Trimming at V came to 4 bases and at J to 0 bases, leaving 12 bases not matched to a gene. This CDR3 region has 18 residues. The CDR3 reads CASSSPEGQPISNQPQHF. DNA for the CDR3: TGTGCCAGCAGCTCACCCGAGGGACAGCCCATTAGCAATCAGCCCCAGCATTTT. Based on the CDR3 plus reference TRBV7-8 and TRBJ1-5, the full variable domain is GAGVSQSPRYKVAKRGQDVALRCDPISGHVSLFWYQQALGQGPEFLTYFQNEAQLDKSGLPSDRFFAERPEGSVSTLKIQRTQQEDSAVYLCASSSPEGQPISNQPQHFGDGTRLSIL.

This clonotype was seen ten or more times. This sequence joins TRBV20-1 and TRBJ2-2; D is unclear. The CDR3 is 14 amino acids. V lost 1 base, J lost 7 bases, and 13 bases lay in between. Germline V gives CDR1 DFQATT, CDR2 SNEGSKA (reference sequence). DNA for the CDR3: TGCAGTGCTAGAGCGGTAGGGATTGGCGGGGAGCTGTTTTTT. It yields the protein CSARAVGIGGELFF.

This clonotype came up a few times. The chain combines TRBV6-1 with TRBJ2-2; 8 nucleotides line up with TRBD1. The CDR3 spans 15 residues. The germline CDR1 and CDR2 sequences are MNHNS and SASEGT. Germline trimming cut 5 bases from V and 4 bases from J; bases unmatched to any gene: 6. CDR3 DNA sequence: TGTGCCAGCAGTCCCACAACAGGGGGCACCGGGGAGCTGTTTTTT. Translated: CASSPTTGGTGELFF.

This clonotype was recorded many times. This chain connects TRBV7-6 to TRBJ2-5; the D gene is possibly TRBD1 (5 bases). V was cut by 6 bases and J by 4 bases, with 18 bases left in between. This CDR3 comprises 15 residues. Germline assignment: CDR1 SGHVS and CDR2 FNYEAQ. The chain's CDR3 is CASRRGHPKGETQYF. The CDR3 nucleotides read TGTGCCAGCAGGCGAGGACACCCGAAGGGAGAGACCCAGTACTTC.

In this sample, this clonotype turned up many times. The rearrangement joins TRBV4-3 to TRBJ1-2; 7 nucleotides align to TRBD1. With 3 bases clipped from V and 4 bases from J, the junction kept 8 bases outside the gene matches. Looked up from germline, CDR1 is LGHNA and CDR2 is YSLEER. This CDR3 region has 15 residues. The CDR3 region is CASSQNRGTLYGYTF. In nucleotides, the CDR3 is TGCGCCAGCAGCCAGAACAGGGGCACCCTCTATGGCTACACCTTC.

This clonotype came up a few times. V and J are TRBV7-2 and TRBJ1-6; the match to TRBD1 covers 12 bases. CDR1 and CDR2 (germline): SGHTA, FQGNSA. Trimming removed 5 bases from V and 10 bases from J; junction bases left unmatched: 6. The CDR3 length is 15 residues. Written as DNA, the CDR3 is TGTGCCAGCAGCGTGGGACAGGGGGCTCGATCACCCCTCCACTTT. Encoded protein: CASSVGQGARSPLHF.

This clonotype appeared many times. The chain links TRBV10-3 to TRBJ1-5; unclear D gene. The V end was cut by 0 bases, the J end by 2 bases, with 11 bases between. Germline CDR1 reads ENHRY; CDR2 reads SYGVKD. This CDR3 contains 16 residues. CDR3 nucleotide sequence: TGTGCCATCAGTGAGTCGTGGAATAGCGGCAATCAGCCCCAGCATTTT. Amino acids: CAISESWNSGNQPQHF.

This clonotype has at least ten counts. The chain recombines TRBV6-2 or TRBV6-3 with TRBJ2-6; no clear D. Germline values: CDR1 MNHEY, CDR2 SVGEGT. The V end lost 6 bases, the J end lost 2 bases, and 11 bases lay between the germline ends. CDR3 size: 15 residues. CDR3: CASSYWSTGANVLTF. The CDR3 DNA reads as TGTGCCAGCAGCTATTGGTCAACTGGGGCCAACGTCCTGACTTTC.

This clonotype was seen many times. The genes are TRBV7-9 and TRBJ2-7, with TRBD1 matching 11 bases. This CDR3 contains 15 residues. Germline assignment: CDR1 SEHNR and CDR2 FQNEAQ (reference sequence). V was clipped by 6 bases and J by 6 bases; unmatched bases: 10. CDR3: CASRLDRGRFSEQYF. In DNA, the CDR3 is TGTGCCAGCAGGTTGGACAGGGGGCGGTTTTCCGAGCAGTACTTC.

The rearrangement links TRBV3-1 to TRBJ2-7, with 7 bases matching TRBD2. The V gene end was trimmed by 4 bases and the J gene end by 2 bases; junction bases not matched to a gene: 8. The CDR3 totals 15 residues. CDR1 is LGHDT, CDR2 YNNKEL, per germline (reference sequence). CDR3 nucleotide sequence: TGTGCCAGCAGCCTTAGTCGGGAGGTAACCTACGAGCAGTACTTC. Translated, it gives CASSLSREVTYEQYF.

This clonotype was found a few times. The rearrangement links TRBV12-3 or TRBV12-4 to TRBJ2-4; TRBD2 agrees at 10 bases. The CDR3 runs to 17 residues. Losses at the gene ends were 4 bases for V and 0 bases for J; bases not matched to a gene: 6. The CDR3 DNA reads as TGTGCCAGCAGTTCCCGGACTAGCGGCCTAGCCAAAAACATTCAGTACTTC. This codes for CASSSRTSGLAKNIQYF.